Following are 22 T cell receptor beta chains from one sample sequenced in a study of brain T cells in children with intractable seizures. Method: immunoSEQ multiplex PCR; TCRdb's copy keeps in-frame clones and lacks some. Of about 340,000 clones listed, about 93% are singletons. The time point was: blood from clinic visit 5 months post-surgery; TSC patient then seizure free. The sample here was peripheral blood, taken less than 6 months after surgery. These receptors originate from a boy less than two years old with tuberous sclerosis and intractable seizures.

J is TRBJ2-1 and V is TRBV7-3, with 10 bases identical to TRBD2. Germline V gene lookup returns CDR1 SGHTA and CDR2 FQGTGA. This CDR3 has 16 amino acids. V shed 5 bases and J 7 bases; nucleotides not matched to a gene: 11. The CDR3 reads CASSREGSGRSNEQFF. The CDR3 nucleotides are TGTGCCAGCAGCCGAGAGGGTAGCGGGAGGTCTAATGAGCAGTTCTTC. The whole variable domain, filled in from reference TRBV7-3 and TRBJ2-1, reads GAGVSQTPSNKVTEKGKYVELRCDPISGHTALYWYRQSLGQGPEFLIYFQGTGAADDSGLPNDRFFAVRPEGSVSTLKIQRTERGDSAVYLCASSREGSGRSNEQFFGPGTRLTVL.

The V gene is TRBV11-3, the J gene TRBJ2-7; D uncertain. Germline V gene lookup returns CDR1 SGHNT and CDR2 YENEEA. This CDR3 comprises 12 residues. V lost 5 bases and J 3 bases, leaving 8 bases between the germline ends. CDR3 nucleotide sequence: TGTGCCAGCAGCCCCGACGGCTACGAGCAGTACTTC. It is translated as CASSPDGYEQYF.

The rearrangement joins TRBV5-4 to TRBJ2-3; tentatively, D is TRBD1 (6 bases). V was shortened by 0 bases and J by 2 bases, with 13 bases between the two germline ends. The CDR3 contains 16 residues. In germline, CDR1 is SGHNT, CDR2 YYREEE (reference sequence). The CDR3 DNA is TGTGCCAGCAGCTTGGGGGGGCAGGGCGACACAGATACGCAGTATTTT. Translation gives CASSLGGQGDTDTQYF.

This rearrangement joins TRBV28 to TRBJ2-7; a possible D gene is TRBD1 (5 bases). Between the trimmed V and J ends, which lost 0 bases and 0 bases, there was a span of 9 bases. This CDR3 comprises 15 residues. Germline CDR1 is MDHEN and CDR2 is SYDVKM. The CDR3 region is CASSLWDKFSYEQYF. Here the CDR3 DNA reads TGTGCCAGCAGTTTATGGGACAAATTCTCCTACGAGCAGTACTTC. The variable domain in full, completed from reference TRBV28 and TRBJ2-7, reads DVKVTQSSRYLVKRTGEKVFLECVQDMDHENMFWYRQDPGLGLRLIYFSYDVKMKEKGDIPEGYSVSREKKERFSLILESASTNQTSMYLCASSLWDKFSYEQYFGPGTRLTVT.

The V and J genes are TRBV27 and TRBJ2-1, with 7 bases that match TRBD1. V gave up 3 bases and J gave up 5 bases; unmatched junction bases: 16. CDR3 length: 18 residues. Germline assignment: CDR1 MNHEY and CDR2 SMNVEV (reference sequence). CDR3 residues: CASSLNTGTAPSDNEQFF. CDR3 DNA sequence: TGTGCCAGCAGTTTGAATACCGGGACAGCTCCGAGTGACAATGAGCAGTTCTTC.

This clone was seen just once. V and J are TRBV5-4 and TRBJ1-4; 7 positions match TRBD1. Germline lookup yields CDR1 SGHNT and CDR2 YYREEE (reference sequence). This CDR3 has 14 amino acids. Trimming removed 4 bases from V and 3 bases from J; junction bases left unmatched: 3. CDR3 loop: CASSPGGSNEKLFF. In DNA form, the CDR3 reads TGTGCCAGCAGCCCAGGGGGTTCTAATGAAAAACTGTTTTTT.

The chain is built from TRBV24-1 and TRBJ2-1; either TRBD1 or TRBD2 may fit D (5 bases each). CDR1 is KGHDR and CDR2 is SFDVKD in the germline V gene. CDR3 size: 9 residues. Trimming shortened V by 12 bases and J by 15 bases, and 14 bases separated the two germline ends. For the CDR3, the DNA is TGTGCCGCCTCCGGGACGGGGTTCTTC. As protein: CAASGTGFF.

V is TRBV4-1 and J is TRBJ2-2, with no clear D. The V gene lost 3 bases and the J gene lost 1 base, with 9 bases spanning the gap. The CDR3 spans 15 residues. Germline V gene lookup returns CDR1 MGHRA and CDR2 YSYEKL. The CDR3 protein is CASSHGIKNTGELFF. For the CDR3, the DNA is TGCGCCAGCAGCCATGGCATAAAGAACACCGGGGAGCTGTTTTTT.

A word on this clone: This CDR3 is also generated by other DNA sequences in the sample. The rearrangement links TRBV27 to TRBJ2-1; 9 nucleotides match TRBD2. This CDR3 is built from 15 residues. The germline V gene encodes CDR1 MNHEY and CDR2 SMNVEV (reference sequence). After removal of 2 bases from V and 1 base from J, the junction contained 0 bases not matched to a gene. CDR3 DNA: TGTGCCAGCAGTTTAGCGGGAGGGTCCTACAATGAGCAGTTCTTC. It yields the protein CASSLAGGSYNEQFF.

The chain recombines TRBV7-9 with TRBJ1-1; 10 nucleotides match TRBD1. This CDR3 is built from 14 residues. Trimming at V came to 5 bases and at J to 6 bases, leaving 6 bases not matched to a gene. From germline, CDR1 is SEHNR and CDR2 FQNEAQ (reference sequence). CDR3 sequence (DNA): TGTGCCAGCAGCCCGCGACAGGGGGCGGCTGAAGCTTTCTTT. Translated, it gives CASSPRQGAAEAFF.

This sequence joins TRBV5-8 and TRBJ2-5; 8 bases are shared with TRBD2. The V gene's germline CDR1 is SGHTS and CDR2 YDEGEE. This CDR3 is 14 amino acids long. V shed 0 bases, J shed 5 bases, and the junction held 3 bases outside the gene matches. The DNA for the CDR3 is TGTGCCAGCAGCTTGGACTCGGGGGGGGAGACCCAGTACTTC. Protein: CASSLDSGGETQYF. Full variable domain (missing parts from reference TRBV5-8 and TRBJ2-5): EAGVTQSPTHLIKTRGQQATLRCSPISGHTSVYWYQQALGLGLQFLLWYDEGEERNRGNFPPRFSGRQFPNYSSELNVNALELEDSALYLCASSLDSGGETQYFGPGTRLLVL.

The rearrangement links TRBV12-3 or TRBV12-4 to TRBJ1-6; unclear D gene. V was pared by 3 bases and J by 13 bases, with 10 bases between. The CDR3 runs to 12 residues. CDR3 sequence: CASSLGFWPLHF. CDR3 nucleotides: TGTGCCAGCAGTTTGGGGTTTTGGCCCCTCCACTTT.

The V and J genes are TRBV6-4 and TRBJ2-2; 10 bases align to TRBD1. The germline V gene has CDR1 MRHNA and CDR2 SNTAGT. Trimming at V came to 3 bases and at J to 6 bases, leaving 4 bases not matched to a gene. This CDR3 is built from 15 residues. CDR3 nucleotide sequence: TGTGCCAGCAGTGAAAGGGGACAGGGGCCCGGGGAGCTGTTTTTT. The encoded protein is CASSERGQGPGELFF.

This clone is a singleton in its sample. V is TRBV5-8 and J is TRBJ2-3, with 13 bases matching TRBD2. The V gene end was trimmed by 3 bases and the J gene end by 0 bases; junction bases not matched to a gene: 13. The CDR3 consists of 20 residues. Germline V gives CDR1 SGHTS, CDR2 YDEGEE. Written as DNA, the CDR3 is TGTGCCAGCAGCTGGGTAGGGACTAGCGGGATAGAAAACAGCACAGATACGCAGTATTTT. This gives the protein CASSWVGTSGIENSTDTQYF.

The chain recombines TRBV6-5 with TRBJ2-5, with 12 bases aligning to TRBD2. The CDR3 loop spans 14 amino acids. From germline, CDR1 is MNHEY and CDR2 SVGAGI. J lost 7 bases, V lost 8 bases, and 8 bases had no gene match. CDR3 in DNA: TGTGCCAGCCTGCTGACTAGCGGGGGAGGGACCCAGTACTTC. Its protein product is CASLLTSGGGTQYF.

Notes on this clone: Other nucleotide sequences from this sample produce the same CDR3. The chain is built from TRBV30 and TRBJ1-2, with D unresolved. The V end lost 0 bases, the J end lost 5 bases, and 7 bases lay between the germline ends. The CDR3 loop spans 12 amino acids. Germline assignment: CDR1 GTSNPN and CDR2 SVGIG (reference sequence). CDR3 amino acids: CAWSVGGYGYTF. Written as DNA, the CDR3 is TGTGCCTGGAGTGTAGGAGGGTATGGCTACACCTTC. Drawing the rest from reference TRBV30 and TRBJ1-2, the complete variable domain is SQTIHQWPATLVQPVGSPLSLECTVEGTSNPNLYWYRQAAGRGLQLLFYSVGIGQISSEVPQNLSASRPQDRQFILSSKKLLLSDSGFYLCAWSVGGYGYTFGSGTRLTVV.

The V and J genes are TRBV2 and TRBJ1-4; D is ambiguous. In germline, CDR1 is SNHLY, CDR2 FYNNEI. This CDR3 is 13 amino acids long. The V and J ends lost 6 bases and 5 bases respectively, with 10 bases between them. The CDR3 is CASRKESNEKLFF. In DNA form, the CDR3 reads TGTGCCAGCAGAAAAGAGTCAAATGAAAAACTGTTTTTT.

In DNA form, the CDR3 reads TGTGCCAGCATCACGAGGCAGGGAGTAGATACGCAGTATTTT. Its translation is CASITRQGVDTQYF. The chain uses TRBV6-6 and TRBJ2-3; possibly TRBD1 or TRBD2 for D (5 bases each). Looked up from germline, CDR1 is MNHNY and CDR2 is SVGAGI (reference sequence). Trimming took off 7 bases at V and 5 bases at J, with 16 bases between the two ends. The CDR3 spans 14 residues.

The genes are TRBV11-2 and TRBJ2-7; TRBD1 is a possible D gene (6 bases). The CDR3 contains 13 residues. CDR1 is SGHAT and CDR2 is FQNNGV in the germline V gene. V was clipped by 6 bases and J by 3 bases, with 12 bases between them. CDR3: CASRSPGVYEQYF. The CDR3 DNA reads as TGTGCCAGCAGAAGCCCAGGGGTCTACGAGCAGTACTTC.

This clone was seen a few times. Here the CDR3 DNA reads TGTGCCAGCAGCTTGGGGGTCTCCTACGAGCAGTACTTC. It translates to CASSLGVSYEQYF. The chain links TRBV5-8 to TRBJ2-7; no reliable D call. V gave up 0 bases and J gave up 0 bases, with 4 bases separating them. Germline V gene lookup returns CDR1 SGHTS and CDR2 YDEGEE. CDR3 length: 13 residues.

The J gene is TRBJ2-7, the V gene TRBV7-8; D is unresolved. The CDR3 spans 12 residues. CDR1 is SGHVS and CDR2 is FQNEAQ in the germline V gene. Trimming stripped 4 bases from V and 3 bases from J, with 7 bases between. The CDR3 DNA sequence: TGTGCCAGCAGCTCAGGATACTACGAGCAGTACTTC. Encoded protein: CASSSGYYEQYF.

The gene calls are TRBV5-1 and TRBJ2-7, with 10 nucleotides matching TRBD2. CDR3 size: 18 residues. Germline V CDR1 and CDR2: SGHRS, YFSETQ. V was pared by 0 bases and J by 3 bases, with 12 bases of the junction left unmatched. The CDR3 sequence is CASSLGPPLAGGIYEQYF. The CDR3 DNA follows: TGCGCCAGCAGCTTGGGCCCCCCCTTAGCGGGGGGTATCTACGAGCAGTACTTC.